This T cell receptor (beta chain) was recovered during a study of CD8+CD57+ T cells in acquired aplastic anemia. Study background: The study obtained an average of around 2.9 ug of DNA from sorted CD4+ and CD8+ cells. Study-wide findings and caveats: The CD8+ Simpson's diversity of patients and controls was not significantly different. Patients and controls turned out to have around 29 CD8+ CDR3 sequences in common.

Patients picked for sequencing had shown CD8+CD57+ cell expansion detected by flow cytometry. There were no patients without severe acquired aplastic anemia. The template for TCR beta VDJ and CDR3 sequence profiling was genomic DNA. In TCRdb, the reads were re-called with MiXCR into one record per CDR3 protein. The sample carries roughly 280,000 distinct CDR3 sequences, roughly 53% recorded once. This clonotype has ten or more counts. Its antigen is as yet unknown. The CDR3 is 14 residues long. V lost 6 bases to trimming and J lost 5 bases, with 16 bases between them. Germline values: CDR1 WSHSY, CDR2 SAAADI.

The receptor comes from a human donor with aplastic anemia. Sequenced input: sorted CD4+, CD8+, or CD8+CD57+ T cells (not recorded which) from PBMCs. The chain recombines TRBV10-2 with TRBJ1-2; possibly TRBD1 for D (5 bases). The CDR3 DNA reads as TGCGCCAGCAGCCCTGGGACCGCTGGGTATGGCTACACCTTC. This encodes CASSPGTAGYGYTF.